This T cell receptor (beta chain) was profiled in a study of glioma-infiltrating T cells after dendritic cell vaccination. Time point: after dendritic cell vaccination, including at tumor progression/relapse. The CDR3 spans 14 residues. CDR1 SSHAT and CDR2 FNYEAQ come from the germline V gene (reference sequence). This clone was seen once. The antigen remains undetermined. Sequence at one end of the junction differs from germline and may be a read error. This CDR3 is also generated by other DNA sequences in the sample. Sequencing was performed with immunoSEQ multiplex PCR; in TCRdb, only in-frame clones are kept and a portion is missing. Of 80,000 to 100,000 clones listed, more than 70% are singletons. Study-wide results and limits: Longer survival after dendritic cell vaccination followed higher pretreatment TIL content.

Specimen: blood, collected after dendritic cell vaccination. The receptor comes from a human donor with glioblastoma. This sequence joins TRBV7-7 and TRBJ2-5; 8 bases are a match to TRBD2. DNA for the CDR3: TGTGCTAGCAGCTTAGGACTAGCCGAAGAGACCCAGTACTTC. Translated: CASSLGLAEETQYF.